This is a list of T cell receptor beta chains from one sample in a study of T-cell memory formation after mild COVID-19. TCRdb analysed the 5' RACE reads with MiXCR anew, one entry per CDR3 protein. Of roughly 510,000 distinct CDR3 sequences listed, around a sixth are singletons. Sequencing was done on a sample of PBMCs or a T cell subset sorted from them (not recorded which). The source is an adult woman who had mild COVID-19 (a few samples of this study predate the infection). Cell type and time point are not known. Both conserved end residues are part of each CDR3. The D gene is left open where the match is weak. Clone size is given for some rows only: seen once, a few or many times, or a class if the clone is expanded.

DNA	CDR3	length	J	size	V	D
TGTGCCAGCAGTTACTTAGCTAGCGGGGGCCAAGAGACCCAGTACTTC	CASSYLASGGQETQYF	16	TRBJ2-5	few	TRBV6-5	TRBD2
TGTGCCAGCGGCGCAGGGACAGCGAACACTGAAGCTTTCTTT	CASGAGTANTEAFF	14	TRBJ1-1	few	TRBV7-3	TRBD1
TGTGCCAGCAGCAAAGCGTACAGGGCCTACGAGCAGTACTTC	CASSKAYRAYEQYF	14	TRBJ2-7	-	TRBV21-1	-
TGTGCCATCAGTGAGGGTGGTAACAAAAATGAGCAGTTCTTC	CAISEGGNKNEQFF	14	TRBJ2-1	few	TRBV10-3	-
TGTGCCAGCATCTCCAGCGGGGCTCAAAAGGAGACCCAGTACTTC	CASISSGAQKETQYF	15	TRBJ2-5	-	TRBV2	TRBD2
TGTGCCAGCAGCCCAGGTATGGGACTAGCGACAGATACGCAGTATTTT	CASSPGMGLATDTQYF	16	TRBJ2-3	-	TRBV7-3	TRBD2
TGTGCCAGCAGTGAAGCTGCTGGAATAGCTGGAGGGCCAGGGGAGCAGTTCTTC	CASSEAAGIAGGPGEQFF	18	TRBJ2-1	-	TRBV2	-
TGCAGTGCTACCAGGACAAACCAAGAGACCCAGTACTTC	CSATRTNQETQYF	13	TRBJ2-5	few	TRBV20-1	-
TGTGCCAGCAGCCCCCTTTCCGGGGAGCTGTTTTTT	CASSPLSGELFF	12	TRBJ2-2	many	TRBV9	-
TGCGCCAGCAGCTTTAGCGCAGATACGCAGTATTTT	CASSFSADTQYF	12	TRBJ2-3	many	TRBV5-1	-
TGCGCCAGCAGCTTCGACGCCGGGAGCACAGATACGCAGTATTTT	CASSFDAGSTDTQYF	15	TRBJ2-3	-	TRBV5-1	-
TGTGCCAGCAGCCTCGGGCCCGCGAACACCGGGGAGCTGTTTTTT	CASSLGPANTGELFF	15	TRBJ2-2	few	TRBV5-6	-
TGTGCCAGCAGCGCCCGACAGGGCTCTTATGGCTACACCTTC	CASSARQGSYGYTF	14	TRBJ1-2	few	TRBV7-9	TRBD1
TGTGCCAGCAAAGCGGTCTTCTCCTCCTACGAGCAGTACTTC	CASKAVFSSYEQYF	14	TRBJ2-7	few	TRBV5-5	-
TGCAGTGCTAGAGATATTGGAGGCAATTCACCCCTCCACTTT	CSARDIGGNSPLHF	14	TRBJ1-6	-	TRBV20-1	-
TGTGCCAGCAGCTTAAAGGGATGGACAGATACGCAGTATTTT	CASSLKGWTDTQYF	14	TRBJ2-3	-	TRBV7-3	-
TGTGCCAGCAGTGCGCCAGACAGGGGCCAAGCGGGGAACACTGAAGCTTTCTTT	CASSAPDRGQAGNTEAFF	18	TRBJ1-1	-	TRBV25-1	TRBD1
TGTGCCAGCAGCTTGATTCTGGGGGTTTACACAGATACGCAGTATTTT	CASSLILGVYTDTQYF	16	TRBJ2-3	few	TRBV5-5	-
TGTGCCAGCAGCCTCCGACGCGGGGGGGGCCGGAGCCGCACAGATACGCAGTATTTT	CASSLRRGGGRSRTDTQYF	19	TRBJ2-3	few	TRBV7-2	TRBD2
TGTGCCAGCAGCGTTCTAGGGCACGGGGCCAACGTCCTGACTTTC	CASSVLGHGANVLTF	15	TRBJ2-6	many	TRBV9	-
TGCAGCGTTGAAGAGCTAGCGGGTCCCTACAATGAGCAGTTCTTC	CSVEELAGPYNEQFF	15	TRBJ2-1	few	TRBV29-1	TRBD2
TGTGCCAGCAGTGAAACTAGCGGGGGGGCAGGGGAGACCCAGTACTTC	CASSETSGGAGETQYF	16	TRBJ2-5	few	TRBV6-1	TRBD2
TGTGCCACCAGTGATTCAGGGATAGGTTGGGATGAGCAGTTCTTC	CATSDSGIGWDEQFF	15	TRBJ2-1	few	TRBV24-1	-
TGCGCCAGCAGCTTGGGGCAGGGGGCCAACACAGATACGCAGTATTTT	CASSLGQGANTDTQYF	16	TRBJ2-3	many	TRBV5-1	TRBD1
TGCGCCAGCAGCTTGGGAGGGACTCGCGGAAACACCATATATTTT	CASSLGGTRGNTIYF	15	TRBJ1-3	few	TRBV5-1	-
TGTGCCAGCAGCCGTATCGGGATCACCTATGGCTACACCTTC	CASSRIGITYGYTF	14	TRBJ1-2	-	TRBV11-2	-
TGTGCCAGCAGCTTGGGACAGGGAGGCACCTTC	CASSLGQGGTF	11	TRBJ1-2	-	TRBV7-9	TRBD1